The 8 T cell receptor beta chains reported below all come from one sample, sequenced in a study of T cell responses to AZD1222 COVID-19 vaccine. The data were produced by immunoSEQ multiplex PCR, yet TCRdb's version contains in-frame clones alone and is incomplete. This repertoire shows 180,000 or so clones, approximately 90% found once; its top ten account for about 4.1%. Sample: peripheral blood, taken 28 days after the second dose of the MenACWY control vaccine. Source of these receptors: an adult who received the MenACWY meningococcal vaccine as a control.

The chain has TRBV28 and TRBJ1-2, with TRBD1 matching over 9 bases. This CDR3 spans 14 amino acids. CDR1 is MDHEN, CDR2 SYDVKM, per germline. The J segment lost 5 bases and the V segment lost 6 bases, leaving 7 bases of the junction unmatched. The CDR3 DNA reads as TGTGCCAGCAGCCGTACAGGGGGCGCGTATGGCTACACCTTC. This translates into CASSRTGGAYGYTF.

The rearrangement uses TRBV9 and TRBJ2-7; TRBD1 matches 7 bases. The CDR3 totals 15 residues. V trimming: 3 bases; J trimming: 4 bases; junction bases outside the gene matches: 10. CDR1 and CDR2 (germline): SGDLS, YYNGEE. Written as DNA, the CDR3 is TGTGCCAGCAGCGCCACCGGACAGGCTTTTTACGAGCAGTACTTC. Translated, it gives CASSATGQAFYEQYF.

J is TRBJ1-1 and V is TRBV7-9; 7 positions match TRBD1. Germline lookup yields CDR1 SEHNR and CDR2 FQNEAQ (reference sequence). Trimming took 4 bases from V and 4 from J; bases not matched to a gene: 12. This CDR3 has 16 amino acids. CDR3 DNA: TGTGCCAGCAGCTCCTCCCTTGCCCAGGGGGGCACTGAAGCTTTCTTT. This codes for CASSSSLAQGGTEAFF. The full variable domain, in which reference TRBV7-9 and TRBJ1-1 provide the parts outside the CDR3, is DTGVSQNPRHKITKRGQNVTFRCDPISEHNRLYWYRQTLGQGPEFLTYFQNEAQLEKSRLLSDRFSAERPKGSFSTLEIQRTEQGDSAMYLCASSSSLAQGGTEAFFGQGTRLTVV.

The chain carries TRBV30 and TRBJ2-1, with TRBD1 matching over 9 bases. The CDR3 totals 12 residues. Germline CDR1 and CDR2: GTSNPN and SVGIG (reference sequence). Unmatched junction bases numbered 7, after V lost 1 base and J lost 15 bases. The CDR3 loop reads CAWSETGQGTFF. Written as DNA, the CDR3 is TGTGCCTGGAGTGAGACGGGACAGGGTACGTTCTTC.

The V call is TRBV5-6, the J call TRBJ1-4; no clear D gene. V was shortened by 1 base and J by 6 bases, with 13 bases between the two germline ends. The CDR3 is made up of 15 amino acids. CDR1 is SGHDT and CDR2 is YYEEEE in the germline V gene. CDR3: CASSLYNRPDEKLFF. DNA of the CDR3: TGTGCCAGCAGCTTGTATAACAGACCGGATGAAAAACTGTTTTTT.

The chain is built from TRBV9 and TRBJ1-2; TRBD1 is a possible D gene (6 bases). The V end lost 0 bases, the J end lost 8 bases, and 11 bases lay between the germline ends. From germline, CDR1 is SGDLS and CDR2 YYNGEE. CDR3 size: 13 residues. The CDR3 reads CASSVGQGQGYTF. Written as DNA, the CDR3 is TGTGCCAGCAGCGTAGGCCAGGGGCAAGGCTACACCTTC.

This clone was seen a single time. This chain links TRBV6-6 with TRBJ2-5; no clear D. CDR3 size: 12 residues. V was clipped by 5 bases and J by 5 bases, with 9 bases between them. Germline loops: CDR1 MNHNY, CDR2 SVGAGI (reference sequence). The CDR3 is CASSRRLETQYF. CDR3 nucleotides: TGTGCCAGCAGTCGGCGCCTGGAGACCCAGTACTTC.

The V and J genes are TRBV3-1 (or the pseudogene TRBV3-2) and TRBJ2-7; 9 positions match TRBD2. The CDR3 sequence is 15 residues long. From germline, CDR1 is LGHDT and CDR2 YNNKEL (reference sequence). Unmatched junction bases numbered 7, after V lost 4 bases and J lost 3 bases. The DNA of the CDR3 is TGTGCCAGCAGCCCCCTAGCGGGACTCATCTACGAGCAGTACTTC. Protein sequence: CASSPLAGLIYEQYF.